This TCR beta chain emerged from a study of T cell repertoires in cytomegalovirus infection (dated by TCRdb to the late 2010s). Background for the entire study: The HLA type of each donor mattered for the analysis, because public TCR beta signatures pointed to carriage of CMV infection along with the matching HLA type. The research as a whole found: The ex vivo response was dominated by HLA-C-restricted CMV-specific TCR beta clonotypes, and the single most frequent clonotype in two of eight donors was supplied by these HLA-C-restricted clonotypes. In both this cohort and an independent cohort of under 450 donors, the cumulative frequency of public TCR beta family members distinguished carriers of CMV infection plus the relevant HLA type.

The sample was run on an Illumina HiSeq 1500. TCRdb reanalyzed the raw reads on its own, using fastp at Q25 for trimming and MiXCR for clone calling, and kept in-frame beta chains. Rows are combined by CDR3 protein, so each entry shows the most common genes and DNA. Within this sample are about 400,000 distinct CDR3 sequences, with 15% to 20% of them counted one time only. The ten top clones hold approximately 10% of the sample. In its sample, this clonotype was seen a few times. Its antigen is still unknown. One base away there is no much larger clone; base qualities are not given. V trim: 2 bases; J trim: 1 base; unmatched bases: 4. The germline V gene (reference sequence) provides CDR1 SGHNT and CDR2 YYREEE. From the cysteine through the phenylalanine, the CDR3 covers 15 amino acids. The kept DNA is CDR3 alone, 45 bases in frame from the first base.

Specimen: PBMCs. The TCR comes from a human donor in good health (CMV status not recorded). Some clones in this sample may be carry-over from other donors' samples. The V and J segments used are TRBV5-4 and TRBJ2-3, and TRBD2 aligns with 7 junction nucleotides. CDR3 protein: CASSFWGGGTDTQYF. The nucleotide sequence reads as follows: TGTGCCAGCAGCTTCTGGGGGGGGGGCACAGATACGCAGTATTTT.